This T cell receptor (beta chain) was obtained from a study of T cells expressing NK-cell markers. There are 15 residues in the CDR3. Germline loops: CDR1 SGHDT, CDR2 YYEEEE. TCRdb reanalyzed the 5' RACE reads, giving one entry per CDR3 protein sequence and no DNA. This sample contains roughly 430,000 distinct CDR3 sequences. The sequenced sample was blood T cells: a sorted CD56 or NKG2C T cell subset, CD4+ or CD8+ T cells, or bulk PBMC T cells (not recorded which). V and J are TRBV5-6 and TRBJ2-7; TCRdb returns TRBD2, unconfirmable since there is no DNA. This sequence was found in a woman between 18 and 75 years old in good health. The CDR3 sequence is CASSPWDLAGYEQYF.